This entry concerns a single TCR beta chain. Its antigen is not identified. The source of the sample is a study of blood T cells in healthy people across ages. General study points: While age rose, TCR beta diversity per million T cells dropped in a roughly linear way.

Together with a sample-barcoded 5' primer, a J-beta primer mix was included in a second PCR lasting roughly 6 to 12 cycles. Any given sample supplied a minimum of 3 million CDR3-containing paired-end reads. TCRdb called the 5' RACE reads again in MiXCR, with one record for every CDR3 protein. The sample has about 1,400,000 distinct CDR3 sequences; approximately 63% are singletons. Per individual sample, total RNA of at least 5 micrograms was extracted. This receptor was identified in a man aged 18 to 30 in good health. The specimen was blood.

CDR3 protein: CASSSEGGFNYGYTF. CDR3 nucleotides: TGCGCCAGCAGCTCTGAGGGAGGGTTCAACTATGGCTACACCTTC. The chain joins TRBV5-1 to TRBJ1-2; D remains unclear. Germline V gives CDR1 SGHRS, CDR2 YFSETQ. V lost 3 bases to trimming and J lost 2 bases, with 14 bases between them. The CDR3 is made up of 15 amino acids.